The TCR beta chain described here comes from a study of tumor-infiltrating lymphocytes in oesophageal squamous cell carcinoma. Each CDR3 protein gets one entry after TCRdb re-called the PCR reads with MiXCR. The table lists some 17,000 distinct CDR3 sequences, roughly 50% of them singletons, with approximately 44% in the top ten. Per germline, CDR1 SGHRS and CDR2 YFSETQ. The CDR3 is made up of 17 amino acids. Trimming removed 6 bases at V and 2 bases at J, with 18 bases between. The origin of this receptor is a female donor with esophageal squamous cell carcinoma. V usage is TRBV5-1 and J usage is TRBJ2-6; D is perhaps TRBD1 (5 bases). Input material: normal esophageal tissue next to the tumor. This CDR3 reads CASTTNPGATGANVLTF. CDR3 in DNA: TGCGCCAGCACCACTAATCCTGGGGCAACTGGGGCCAACGTCCTGACTTTC.